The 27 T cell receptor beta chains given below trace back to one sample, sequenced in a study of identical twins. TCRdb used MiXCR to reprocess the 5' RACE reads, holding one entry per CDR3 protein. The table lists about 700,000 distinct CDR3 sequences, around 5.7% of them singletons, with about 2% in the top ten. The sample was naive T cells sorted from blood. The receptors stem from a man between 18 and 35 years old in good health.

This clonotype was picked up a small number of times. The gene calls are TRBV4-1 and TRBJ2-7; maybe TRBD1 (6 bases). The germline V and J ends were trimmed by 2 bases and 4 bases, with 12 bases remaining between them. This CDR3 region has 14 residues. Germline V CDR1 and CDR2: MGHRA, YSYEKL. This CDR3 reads CASSQTGSRYEQYV. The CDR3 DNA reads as TGCGCCAGCAGCCAAACAGGGTCTCGGTACGAGCAGTACGTC.

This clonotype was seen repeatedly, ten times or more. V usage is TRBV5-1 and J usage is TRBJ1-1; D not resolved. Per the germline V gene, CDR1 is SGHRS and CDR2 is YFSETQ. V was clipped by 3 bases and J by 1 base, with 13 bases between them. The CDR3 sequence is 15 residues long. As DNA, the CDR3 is TGCGCCAGCAGCTCTAGCCCCTCAGGGAACACTGAAGCTTTCTTT. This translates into CASSSSPSGNTEAFF.

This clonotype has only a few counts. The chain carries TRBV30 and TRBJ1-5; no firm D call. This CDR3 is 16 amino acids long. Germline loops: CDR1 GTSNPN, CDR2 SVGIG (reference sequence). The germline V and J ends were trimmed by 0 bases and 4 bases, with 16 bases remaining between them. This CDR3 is CAWSVPRPTGNQPQHF. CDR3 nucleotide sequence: TGTGCCTGGAGTGTACCCCGACCGACGGGAAATCAGCCCCAGCATTTT.

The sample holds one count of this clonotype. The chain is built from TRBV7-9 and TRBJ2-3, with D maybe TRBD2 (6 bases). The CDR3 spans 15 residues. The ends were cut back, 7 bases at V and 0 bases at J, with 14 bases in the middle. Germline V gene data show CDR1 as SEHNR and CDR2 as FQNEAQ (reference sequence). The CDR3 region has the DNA TGTGCCAGCAACCCGGGGGACCGCAGCACAGATACGCAGTATTTT. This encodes CASNPGDRSTDTQYF.

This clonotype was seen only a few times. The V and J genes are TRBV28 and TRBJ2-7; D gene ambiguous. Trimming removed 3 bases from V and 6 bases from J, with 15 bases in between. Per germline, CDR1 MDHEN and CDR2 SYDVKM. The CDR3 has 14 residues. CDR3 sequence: CASSFLAGPSEQYF. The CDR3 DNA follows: TGTGCCAGCAGTTTTTTGGCTGGGCCCTCCGAGCAGTACTTC.

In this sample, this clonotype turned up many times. The CDR3 coding sequence is TGTGCCAGTAGTTCGGTCGCTTCCTCCTACAATGAGCAGTTCTTC. Translated, it gives CASSSVASSYNEQFF. The chain employs TRBV19 and TRBJ2-1; D remains unclear. V dropped 5 bases and J dropped 0 bases, with 11 bases sitting between them. Germline V CDR1 and CDR2: LNHDA, SQIVND (reference sequence). This CDR3 is 15 amino acids long.

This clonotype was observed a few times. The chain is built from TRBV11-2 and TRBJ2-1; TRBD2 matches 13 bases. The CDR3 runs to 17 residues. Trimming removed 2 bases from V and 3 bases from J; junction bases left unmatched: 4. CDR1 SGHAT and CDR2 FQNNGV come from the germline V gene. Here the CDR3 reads CASSLKLAGGHYNEQFF. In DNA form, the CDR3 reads TGTGCCAGCAGCTTAAAACTAGCGGGAGGGCACTACAATGAGCAGTTCTTC.

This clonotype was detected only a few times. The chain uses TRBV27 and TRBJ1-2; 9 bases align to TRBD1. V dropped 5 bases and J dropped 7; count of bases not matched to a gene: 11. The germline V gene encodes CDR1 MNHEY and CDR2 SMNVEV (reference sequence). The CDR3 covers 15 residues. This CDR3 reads CASSRRNRDRAGYTF. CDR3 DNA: TGTGCCAGCAGTCGTAGAAACCGGGACAGGGCTGGCTACACCTTC.

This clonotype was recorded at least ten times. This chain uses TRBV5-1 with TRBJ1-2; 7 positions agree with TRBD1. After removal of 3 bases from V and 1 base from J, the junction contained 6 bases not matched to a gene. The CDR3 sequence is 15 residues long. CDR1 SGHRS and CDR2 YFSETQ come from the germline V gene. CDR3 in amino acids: CASSSPTGNNYGYTF. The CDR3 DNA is TGCGCCAGCAGCTCGCCGACAGGGAATAACTATGGCTACACCTTC.

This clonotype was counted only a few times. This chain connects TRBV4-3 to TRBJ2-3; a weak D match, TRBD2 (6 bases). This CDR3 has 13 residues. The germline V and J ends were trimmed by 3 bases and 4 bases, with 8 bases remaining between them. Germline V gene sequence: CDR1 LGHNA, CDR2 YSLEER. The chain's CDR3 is CASSQGTADTQYF. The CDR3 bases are TGCGCCAGCAGCCAGGGGACTGCAGATACGCAGTATTTT.

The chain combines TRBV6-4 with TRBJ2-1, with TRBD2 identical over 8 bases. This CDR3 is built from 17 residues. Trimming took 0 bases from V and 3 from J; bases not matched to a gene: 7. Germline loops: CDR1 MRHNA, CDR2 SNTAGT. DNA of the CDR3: TGTGCCAGCAGTGACTCCCAACTAGCGGCCAACTACAATGAGCAGTTCTTC. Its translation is CASSDSQLAANYNEQFF.

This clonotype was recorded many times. CDR3 sequence (DNA): TGTGCCAGCAGCTCCAGCTCCAGCGGGACGTACGAGCAGTACTTC. This sequence encodes CASSSSSSGTYEQYF. V and J are TRBV7-9 and TRBJ2-7, with TRBD2 matching 7 bases. The CDR3 is 15 residues long. V was pared by 4 bases and J by 4 bases, with 10 bases of the junction left unmatched. Germline CDR1 reads SEHNR; CDR2 reads FQNEAQ (reference sequence).

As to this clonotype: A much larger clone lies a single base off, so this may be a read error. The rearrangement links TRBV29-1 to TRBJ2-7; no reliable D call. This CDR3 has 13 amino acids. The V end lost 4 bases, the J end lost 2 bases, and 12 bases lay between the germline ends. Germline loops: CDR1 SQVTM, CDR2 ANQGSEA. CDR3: CSVVECHPYEQYF. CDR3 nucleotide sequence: TGCAGCGTTGTTGAGTGTCATCCCTACGAGCAGTACTTC.

The chain's CDR3 is CASSIGVQGNQPQHF. CDR3 coding DNA: TGTGCCAGTAGTATAGGGGTTCAAGGCAATCAGCCCCAGCATTTT. The chain recombines TRBV19 with TRBJ1-5, with D uncertain. The length of the CDR3 is 15 residues. CDR1 is LNHDA, CDR2 SQIVND, per germline (reference sequence). The V gene lost 1 base and the J gene lost 2 bases, with 9 bases spanning the gap.

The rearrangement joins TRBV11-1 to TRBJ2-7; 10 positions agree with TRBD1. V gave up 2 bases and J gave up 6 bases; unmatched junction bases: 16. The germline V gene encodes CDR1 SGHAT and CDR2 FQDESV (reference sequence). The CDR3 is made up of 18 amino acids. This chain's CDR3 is CASSLSVNRGQGLSEQYF. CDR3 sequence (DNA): TGTGCCAGCAGCTTAAGCGTTAACAGGGGACAGGGGCTTTCCGAGCAGTACTTC. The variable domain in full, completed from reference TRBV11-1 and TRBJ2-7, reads EAEVAQSPRYKITEKSQAVAFWCDPISGHATLYWYRQILGQGPELLVQFQDESVVDDSQLPKDRFSAERLKGVDSTLKIQPAELGDSAMYLCASSLSVNRGQGLSEQYFGPGTRLTVT.

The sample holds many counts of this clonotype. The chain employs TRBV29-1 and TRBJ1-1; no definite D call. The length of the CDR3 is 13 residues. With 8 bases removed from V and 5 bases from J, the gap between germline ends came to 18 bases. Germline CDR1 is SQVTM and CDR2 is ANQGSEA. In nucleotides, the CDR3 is TGCAGCTTGCGGTGGGGAATCGGAACTGAAGCTTTCTTT. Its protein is CSLRWGIGTEAFF.

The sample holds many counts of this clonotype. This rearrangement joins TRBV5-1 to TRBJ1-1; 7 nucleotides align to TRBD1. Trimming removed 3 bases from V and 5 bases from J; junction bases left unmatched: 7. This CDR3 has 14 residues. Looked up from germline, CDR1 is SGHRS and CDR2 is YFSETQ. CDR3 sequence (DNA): TGCGCCAGCAGCTCACAGGGGATAGGAACTGAAGCTTTCTTT. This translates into CASSSQGIGTEAFF.

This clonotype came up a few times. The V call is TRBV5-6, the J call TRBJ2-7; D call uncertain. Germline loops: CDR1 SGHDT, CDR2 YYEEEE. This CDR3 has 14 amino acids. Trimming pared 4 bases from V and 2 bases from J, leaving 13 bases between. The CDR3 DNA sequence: TGTGCCAGCAGCCCTGGGTGGCAGGCCTACGAGCAGTACTTC. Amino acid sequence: CASSPGWQAYEQYF.

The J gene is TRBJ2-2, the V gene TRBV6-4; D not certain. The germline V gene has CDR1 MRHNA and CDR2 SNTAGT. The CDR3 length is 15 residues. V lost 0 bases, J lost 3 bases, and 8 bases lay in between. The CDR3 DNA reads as TGTGCCAGCAGTGACTCGGATCGACACACCGGGGAGCTGTTTTTT. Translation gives CASSDSDRHTGELFF.

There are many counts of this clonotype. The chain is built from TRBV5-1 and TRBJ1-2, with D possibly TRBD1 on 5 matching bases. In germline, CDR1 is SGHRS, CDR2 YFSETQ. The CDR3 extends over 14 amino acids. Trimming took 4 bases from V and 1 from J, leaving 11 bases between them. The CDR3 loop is CASSLDDSNYGYTF. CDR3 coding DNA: TGCGCCAGCAGCCTAGACGACAGTAACTATGGCTACACCTTC.

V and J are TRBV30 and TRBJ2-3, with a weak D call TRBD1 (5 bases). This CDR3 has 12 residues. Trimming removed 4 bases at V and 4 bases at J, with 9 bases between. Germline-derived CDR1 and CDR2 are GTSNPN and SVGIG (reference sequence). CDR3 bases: TGTGCCTGGACCTCAGGGCCAGATACGCAGTATTTT. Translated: CAWTSGPDTQYF.

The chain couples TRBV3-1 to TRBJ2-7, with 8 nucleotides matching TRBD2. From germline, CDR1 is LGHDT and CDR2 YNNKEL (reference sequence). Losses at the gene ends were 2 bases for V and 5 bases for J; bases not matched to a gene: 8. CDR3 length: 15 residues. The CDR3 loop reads CASSQSGGTGHEQYF. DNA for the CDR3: TGTGCCAGCAGCCAAAGCGGGGGCACCGGTCACGAGCAGTACTTC.

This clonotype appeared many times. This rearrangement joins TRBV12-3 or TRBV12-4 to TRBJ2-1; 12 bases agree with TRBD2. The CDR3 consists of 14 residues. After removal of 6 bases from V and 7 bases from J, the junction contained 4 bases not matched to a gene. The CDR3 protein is CASSSSGRGNEQFF. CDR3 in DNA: TGTGCCAGCAGCTCTAGCGGGAGGGGAAATGAGCAGTTCTTC.

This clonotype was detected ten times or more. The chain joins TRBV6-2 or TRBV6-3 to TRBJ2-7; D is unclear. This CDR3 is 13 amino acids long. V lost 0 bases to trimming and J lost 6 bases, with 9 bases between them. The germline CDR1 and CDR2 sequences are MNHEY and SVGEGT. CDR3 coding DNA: TGTGCCAGCAGTTACTCGAGGTGGGGCGAGCAGTACGTC. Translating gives CASSYSRWGEQYV.

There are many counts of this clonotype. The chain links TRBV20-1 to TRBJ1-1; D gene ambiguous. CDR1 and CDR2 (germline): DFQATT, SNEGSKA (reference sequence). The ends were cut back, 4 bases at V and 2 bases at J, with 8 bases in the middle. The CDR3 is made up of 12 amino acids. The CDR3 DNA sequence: TGCAGTGCTAAACCGCCAAACACTGAAGCTTTCTTT. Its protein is CSAKPPNTEAFF.

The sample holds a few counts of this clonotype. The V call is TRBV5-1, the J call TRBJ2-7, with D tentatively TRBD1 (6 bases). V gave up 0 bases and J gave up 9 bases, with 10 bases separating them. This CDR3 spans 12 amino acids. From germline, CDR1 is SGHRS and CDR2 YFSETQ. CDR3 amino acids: CASSLVQGPQYF. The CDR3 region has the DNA TGCGCCAGCAGCTTGGTACAGGGCCCGCAGTACTTC. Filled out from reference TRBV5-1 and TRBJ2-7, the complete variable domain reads KAGVTQTPRYLIKTRGQQVTLSCSPISGHRSVSWYQQTPGQGLQFLFEYFSETQRNKGNFPGRFSGRQFSNSRSEMNVSTLELGDSALYLCASSLVQGPQYFGPGTRLTVT.

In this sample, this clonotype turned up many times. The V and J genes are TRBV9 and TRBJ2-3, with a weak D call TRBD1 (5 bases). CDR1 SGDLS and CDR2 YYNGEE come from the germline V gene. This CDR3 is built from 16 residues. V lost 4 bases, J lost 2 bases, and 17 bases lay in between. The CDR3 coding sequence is TGTGCCAGCAGCTCCGTGGCGGACACCTTCACAGATACGCAGTATTTT. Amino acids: CASSSVADTFTDTQYF.